Described below is a single TCR beta chain sequence and its context. Other DNA sequences in the sample encode the same CDR3. This sample stems from a study of blood T cell repertoires in COVID-19. Study-wide background: Symptom resolution, clearance, or two negative PCRs marked the recovered donors of Cohort 3. Acute-phase and convalescent COVID-19 samples originated in the United States, Italy and Spain.

Individuals drawn from under 30 US areas were roughly 18 to 95 years old. Participant-reported clinical history was the basis for cohort assignment. Germline CDR1 reads MDHEN; CDR2 reads SYDVKM. Germline trimming cut 3 bases from V and 7 bases from J; bases unmatched to any gene: 5. The CDR3 covers 13 residues. Data came from immunoSEQ multiplex PCR; TCRdb stores just in-frame clones and leaves some out. The data contain about 270,000 clones, 88% of them singletons. Sequenced sample: PBMCs or T cells enriched from blood (not recorded which). This TCR came from a woman in her fifties or sixties in a cohort exposed to, infected with or recovered from COVID-19 (not recorded which). This rearrangement joins TRBV28 to TRBJ1-2; 7 bases line up with TRBD1. In DNA form, the CDR3 reads TGTGCCAGCAGTTTTGACAGGGTTGGTGGCTACACCTTC. Translated: CASSFDRVGGYTF.